The 25 T cell receptor beta chains presented below share a single source sample, sequenced in a study of cytomegalovirus exposure and HLA in healthy donors. PCR primers comprised 60 Vbeta and 13 Jbeta primers. Sequencing was performed with immunoSEQ multiplex PCR; in TCRdb, only in-frame clones are kept and a portion is missing. The data show about 69,000 clones, with 60% to 85% seen just once and around 3% held by the top ten. Material for sequencing was PBMCs. The source is a young man in good health and CMV-seronegative.

This chain uses TRBV19 with TRBJ1-6; TRBD1 might be the D (5 bases). CDR3 length equals 12 residues. Trimming cost V 5 bases and J 7 bases, with 6 bases left between them. CDR1 and CDR2 (germline): LNHDA, SQIVND (reference sequence). The CDR3 DNA is TGTGCCAGTAGTCGACAGAATTCACCCCTCCACTTT. Protein product: CASSRQNSPLHF.

The chain uses TRBV11-3 and TRBJ2-5; D remains unclear. The length of the CDR3 is 14 residues. Trimming took 0 bases from V and 1 from J, leaving 6 bases between them. Germline CDR1 SGHNT, CDR2 YENEEA. The CDR3 DNA sequence: TGTGCCAGCAGCTTAGAACCGGGCCAAGAGACCCAGTACTTC. This gives the protein CASSLEPGQETQYF.

The chain recombines TRBV2 with TRBJ1-5; D remains unclear. This CDR3 is built from 13 residues. Germline V CDR1 and CDR2: SNHLY, FYNNEI. V lost 8 bases and J lost 0, with 8 bases in between. In nucleotides, the CDR3 is TGTGCCAGCCGGCGGGGTAGCAATCAGCCCCAGCATTTT. It encodes CASRRGSNQPQHF. Looking up the rest from reference TRBV2 and TRBJ1-5 gives the full variable domain: EPEVTQTPSHQVTQMGQEVILRCVPISNHLYFYWYRQILGQKVEFLVSFYNNEISEKSEIFDDQFSVERPDGSNFTLKIRSTKLEDSAMYFCASRRGSNQPQHFGDGTRLSIL.

The chain has TRBV7-3 and TRBJ2-5; 8 bases are a match to TRBD2. This CDR3 contains 18 residues. The J segment lost 9 bases and the V segment lost 5 bases, leaving 23 bases of the junction unmatched. CDR1 and CDR2 from the germline V gene are SGHTA and FQGTGA. The CDR3 DNA reads as TGTGCCAGCAGCCCACGGGCGGGGGGCGATGGCTCGCGTGGAGCCCAGTACTTC. Its translation: CASSPRAGGDGSRGAQYF.

The CDR3 DNA is TGTGCCATTGGACAGGGCATGGGGGAGCTGTTTTTT. It encodes CAIGQGMGELFF. V gene TRBV2 combines with J gene TRBJ2-2, with 8 bases identical to TRBD1. With 10 bases clipped from V and 8 bases from J, the junction kept 6 bases outside the gene matches. Germline-derived CDR1 and CDR2 are SNHLY and FYNNEI. The length of the CDR3 is 12 residues. Looking up the rest from reference TRBV2 and TRBJ2-2 gives the full variable domain: EPEVTQTPSHQVTQMGQEVILRCVPISNHLYFYWYRQILGQKVEFLVSFYNNEISEKSEIFDDQFSVERPDGSNFTLKIRSTKLEDSAMYFCAIGQGMGELFFGEGSRLTVL.

The V gene is TRBV25-1, the J gene TRBJ2-1; 9 bases align to TRBD1. The CDR3 sequence is 13 residues long. Per the germline V gene, CDR1 is MGHDK and CDR2 is SYGVNS. Trimming took 8 bases from V and 9 from J; bases not matched to a gene: 8. Written as DNA, the CDR3 is TGTGCCAGCTCAGGACAGGGGAGAGGTGAGCAGTTCTTC. Protein product: CASSGQGRGEQFF.

The chain joins TRBV7-8 to TRBJ1-4; no clear D. CDR1 is SGHVS, CDR2 FQNEAQ, per germline. CDR3 size: 14 residues. Trimming removed 10 bases from V and 4 bases from J, with 16 bases in between. CDR3 coding DNA: TGTGCCACGTCCTCGGGAGTCGGTAATGAAAAACTGTTTTTT. This translates into CATSSGVGNEKLFF.

This clone was detected a few times. The chain has TRBV5-1 and TRBJ2-2, with 12 nucleotides matching TRBD2. After removal of 4 bases from V and 1 base from J, the junction contained 5 bases not matched to a gene. The CDR3 covers 17 residues. Germline loops: CDR1 SGHRS, CDR2 YFSETQ. The CDR3 region has the DNA TGCGCCAGCAGCATCCGGGGACTAGCGGGGAACACCGGGGAGCTGTTTTTT. Residues: CASSIRGLAGNTGELFF.

CDR3: CASSPETGDDYGYTF. As DNA, the CDR3 is TGTGCCAGCAGCCCAGAGACAGGGGATGACTATGGCTACACCTTC. The chain is built from TRBV7-2 and TRBJ1-2, with TRBD1 matching 8 bases. V lost 5 bases and J lost 3; bases outside the gene matches: 8. The CDR3 has 15 residues. The germline CDR1 and CDR2 sequences are SGHTA and FQGNSA.

The rearrangement joins TRBV11-2 to TRBJ2-1; 8 bases line up with TRBD2. V trimming: 5 bases; J trimming: 2 bases; junction bases outside the gene matches: 8. Germline CDR1 SGHAT, CDR2 FQNNGV. CDR3 length: 16 amino acids. CDR3 sequence: CASSPTGTRAYNEQFF. Written as DNA, the CDR3 is TGTGCCAGCAGCCCGACCGGGACTAGAGCCTACAATGAGCAGTTCTTC.

The V and J genes are TRBV7-2 and TRBJ2-7; a possible D gene is TRBD1 (6 bases). Germline assignment: CDR1 SGHTA and CDR2 FQGNSA. The V end was cut by 0 bases, the J end by 2 bases, with 14 bases between. The CDR3 has 16 residues. The CDR3 coding sequence is TGTGCCAGCAGCTTAGCGCAGGGGATAAGGACCTACGAGCAGTACTTC. This sequence encodes CASSLAQGIRTYEQYF.

The chain combines TRBV4-2 with TRBJ2-2, with D perhaps TRBD1 (6 bases). CDR3 length: 20 amino acids. Germline lookup yields CDR1 LGHNA and CDR2 YNFKEQ. Trimming removed 0 bases at V and 0 bases at J, with 20 bases between. The CDR3 reads CASSQEGARQVGSNTGELFF. The CDR3 bases are TGTGCCAGCAGCCAAGAGGGGGCCCGACAGGTAGGATCGAACACCGGGGAGCTGTTTTTT.

The CDR3 DNA reads as TGTGCCAGCAACTCGAGAGGTAGTACCACTGAAGCTTTCTTT. This gives the protein CASNSRGSTTEAFF. This chain links TRBV25-1 with TRBJ1-1; D not certain. Germline values: CDR1 MGHDK, CDR2 SYGVNS. This CDR3 region has 14 residues. Trimming removed 7 bases from V and 4 bases from J, with 16 bases in between.

CDR3 protein: CASSWETMGETQYF. CDR3 nucleotide sequence: TGCGCCAGCAGCTGGGAGACCATGGGGGAGACCCAGTACTTC. The chain employs TRBV5-1 and TRBJ2-5, with D possibly TRBD2 on 5 matching bases. The V end lost 3 bases, the J end lost 5 bases, and 14 bases lay between the germline ends. The CDR3 length is 14 residues. From germline, CDR1 is SGHRS and CDR2 YFSETQ.

This chain uses TRBV2 with TRBJ1-5; 8 nucleotides align to TRBD1. The CDR3 covers 17 residues. V lost 6 bases to trimming and J lost 1 base; unmatched junction nucleotides: 11. In germline, CDR1 is SNHLY, CDR2 FYNNEI. CDR3 in DNA: TGTGCCAGCAGAGAGCGGACAGGGAGATTGAGCAATCAGCCCCAGCATTTT. The encoded protein is CASRERTGRLSNQPQHF.

This clone was found a few times. The chain couples TRBV7-2 to TRBJ1-1; D is perhaps TRBD1 (6 bases). Germline V gene sequence: CDR1 SGHTA, CDR2 FQGNSA. CDR3 length: 15 residues. Trimming shortened V by 1 base and J by 5 bases, and 14 bases separated the two germline ends. CDR3 coding DNA: TGTGCCAGCAGCTTAGTGGACAGAGGGGCGACTGAAGCTTTCTTT. Its translation is CASSLVDRGATEAFF.

This sequence joins TRBV9 and TRBJ2-7; D is perhaps TRBD2 (5 bases). There are 13 residues in the CDR3. V was cut by 4 bases and J by 6 bases, with 14 bases left in between. From germline, CDR1 is SGDLS and CDR2 YYNGEE. The CDR3 DNA reads as TGTGCCAGCAGCCCGCTCACTCGGGGCGAGCAGTACTTC. It yields the protein CASSPLTRGEQYF.

The chain couples TRBV5-1 to TRBJ2-7; TRBD2 is a possible D gene (5 bases). Germline loops: CDR1 SGHRS, CDR2 YFSETQ. Trimming cost V 1 base and J 5 bases, with 13 bases left between them. The CDR3 runs to 14 residues. The CDR3: CASSLREGWDEQYF. In nucleotides, the CDR3 is TGCGCCAGCAGCTTGCGAGAGGGTTGGGACGAGCAGTACTTC.

This chain links TRBV21-1 with TRBJ2-7; the D call of TRBD1 is as the table states it, not checked on the DNA. TRBV21-1 is an annotated pseudogene. There are 13 residues in the CDR3. This CDR3 is CASIFTGIDEQYV. In nucleotides, the CDR3 is TGTGCCAGCATCTTTACAGGGATCGACGAGCAGTACGTC.

The rearrangement links TRBV5-1 to TRBJ2-5, with TRBD2 as a possible D gene (7 bases). The germline gives CDR1 SGHRS, CDR2 YFSETQ. CDR3 size: 17 residues. V was pared by 0 bases and J by 5 bases, with 20 bases between. In nucleotides, the CDR3 is TGCGCCAGCAGCTTGGAGTCCACCAGGGGAGGGCTGGAGACCCAGTACTTC. Amino acid sequence: CASSLESTRGGLETQYF.

This clone was recorded a few times. This sequence joins TRBV14 and TRBJ2-3; 9 bases agree with TRBD2. V was pared by 4 bases and J by 4 bases, with 6 bases of the junction left unmatched. CDR1 SGHDN and CDR2 FVKESK come from the germline V gene. The CDR3 spans 15 residues. In nucleotides, the CDR3 is TGTGCCAGCAGCCGCCGACTAGCGGAGGCAGATACGCAGTATTTT. Its protein is CASSRRLAEADTQYF.

V is TRBV29-1 and J is TRBJ2-1, with 9 bases matching TRBD2. J lost 7 bases, V lost 3 bases, and 13 bases had no gene match. The germline gives CDR1 SQVTM, CDR2 ANQGSEA. CDR3 length: 16 residues. The CDR3 here is CSVDGVTSGDLNEQFF. CDR3 sequence (DNA): TGCAGCGTTGACGGGGTGACTAGCGGTGATCTAAATGAGCAGTTCTTC.

The V and J genes are TRBV4-1 and TRBJ1-6, with 7 bases lining up with TRBD1. The CDR3 has 17 residues. The J segment lost 5 bases and the V segment lost 1 base, leaving 8 bases of the junction unmatched. Germline loops: CDR1 MGHRA, CDR2 YSYEKL. CDR3 nucleotides: TGCGCCAGCAGCCAAGTTGGGCAGGGGGTAAATAATTCACCCCTCCACTTT. As protein: CASSQVGQGVNNSPLHF.

This clone occurred a few times. J is TRBJ2-5 and V is TRBV11-2; 7 nucleotides align to TRBD2. The germline V gene has CDR1 SGHAT and CDR2 FQNNGV. The CDR3 sequence is 17 residues long. J lost 1 base, V lost 5 bases, and 13 bases had no gene match. The DNA for the CDR3 is TGTGCCAGCAGCGCTCTCCTAGCGGATACATTCCAAGAGACCCAGTACTTC. Translation gives CASSALLADTFQETQYF.

The CDR3 DNA follows: TGTGCCAGCAGCGTAGGCCAGGGTTACCCTCCTAATGAAAAACTGTTTTTT. Residues: CASSVGQGYPPNEKLFF. V usage is TRBV9 and J usage is TRBJ1-4, with a tentative D call TRBD1 (5 bases). V dropped 0 bases and J dropped 3 bases, with 15 bases sitting between them. From germline, CDR1 is SGDLS and CDR2 YYNGEE. The CDR3 contains 17 residues.